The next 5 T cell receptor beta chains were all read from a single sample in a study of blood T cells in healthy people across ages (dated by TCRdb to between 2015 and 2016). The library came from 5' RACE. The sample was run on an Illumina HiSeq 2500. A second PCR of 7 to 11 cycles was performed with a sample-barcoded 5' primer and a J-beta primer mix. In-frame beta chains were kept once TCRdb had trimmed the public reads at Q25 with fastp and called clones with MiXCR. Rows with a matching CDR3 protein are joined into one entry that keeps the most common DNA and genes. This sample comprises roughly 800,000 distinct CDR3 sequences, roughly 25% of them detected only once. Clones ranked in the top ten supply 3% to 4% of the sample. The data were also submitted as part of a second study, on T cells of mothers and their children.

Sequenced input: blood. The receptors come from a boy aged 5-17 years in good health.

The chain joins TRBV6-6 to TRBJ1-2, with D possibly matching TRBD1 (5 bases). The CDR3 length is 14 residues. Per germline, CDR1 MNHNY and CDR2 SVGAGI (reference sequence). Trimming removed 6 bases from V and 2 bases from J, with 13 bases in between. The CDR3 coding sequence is TGTGCCAGCAGCCCCGGGGGGGGGAACTATGGCTACACCTTC. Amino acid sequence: CASSPGGGNYGYTF.

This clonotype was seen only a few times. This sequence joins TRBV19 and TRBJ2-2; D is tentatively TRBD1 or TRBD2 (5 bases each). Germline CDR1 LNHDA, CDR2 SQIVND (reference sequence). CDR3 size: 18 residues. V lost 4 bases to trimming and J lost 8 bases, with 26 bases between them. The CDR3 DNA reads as TGTGCCAGTAGTACCCTGGACCCGGGACCGGACCCTACAGGGGAGCTGTTTTTT. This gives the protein CASSTLDPGPDPTGELFF. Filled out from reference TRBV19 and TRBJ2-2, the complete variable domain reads DGGITQSPKYLFRKEGQNVTLSCEQNLNHDAMYWYRQDPGQGLRLIYYSQIVNDFQKGDIAEGYSVSREKKESFPLTVTSAQKNPTAFYLCASSTLDPGPDPTGELFFGEGSRLTVL.

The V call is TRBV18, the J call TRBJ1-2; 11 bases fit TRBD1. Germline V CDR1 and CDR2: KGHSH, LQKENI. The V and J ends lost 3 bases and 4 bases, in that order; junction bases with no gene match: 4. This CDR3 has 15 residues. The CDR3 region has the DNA TGTGCCAGCTCACCCACCGGGACAGGGGGCTATGGCTACACCTTC. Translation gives CASSPTGTGGYGYTF.

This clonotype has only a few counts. CDR3 amino acids: CSVESGGAGTEAFF. The CDR3 DNA reads TGCAGCGTTGAATCAGGGGGCGCGGGCACTGAAGCTTTCTTT. V and J are TRBV29-1 and TRBJ1-1, with TRBD1 matching over 8 bases. The V and J ends lost 2 bases and 4 bases, in that order; junction bases with no gene match: 6. This CDR3 has 14 amino acids. CDR1 and CDR2 (germline): SQVTM, ANQGSEA.

CDR3 in amino acids: CASSLAGGLSTDTQYF. Here the CDR3 DNA reads TGTGCCAGCAGCCTAGCGGGGGGGCTGAGCACAGATACGCAGTATTTT. The chain carries TRBV3-1 and TRBJ2-3; 11 bases fit TRBD2. Germline loops: CDR1 LGHDT, CDR2 YNNKEL (reference sequence). V dropped 4 bases and J dropped 0; count of bases not matched to a gene: 3. CDR3 length equals 16 residues.